This paragraph reports one T cell receptor beta chain. No antigen is known for it. This sample is part of a study of OX40 agonist ivuxolimab in advanced cancers. The CDR3 loop spans 17 amino acids. The germline V gene encodes CDR1 KGHSH and CDR2 LQKENI. J was trimmed by 1 base and V by 1 base; bases with no gene match: 10. General observations from the study: Still undetermined is the antigen specificity of the expanded peripheral T cells.

The method was immunoSEQ multiplex PCR; TCRdb's version includes in-frame clones alone and lacks a portion of them. The sample has approximately 35,000 clones, roughly 90% seen once. The specimen comprised CD4+ or CD8+ T cells sorted from blood, sampled in a trial of the OX40 agonist ivuxolimab. The rearrangement links TRBV18 to TRBJ2-7; TRBD2 aligns across 7 bases. The receptor's source is an adult with an advanced solid tumor such as melanoma, head and neck, liver or kidney cancer. This CDR3 reads CASSPLNSSGGSYEQYF. In DNA, the CDR3 is TGTGCCAGCTCACCACTAAACTCTAGCGGAGGGTCCTACGAGCAGTACTTC.